This T cell receptor beta chain was captured by sequencing in a study of STAT5B mutations in CD4+ large granular lymphocyte leukemia. Study-wide points: 8/27 top patient clones versus 2/35 control clones were TRBV06-family. Patient CD4-sorted repertoires stayed more clonal than healthy ones after leukemic-clone removal.

The CDR3 spans 14 residues. V gave up 5 bases and J gave up 5 bases; unmatched junction bases: 5. Germline CDR1 MNHNS, CDR2 SASEGT. With respect to this clone: The target antigen is unknown.

This was a survey-level run. The assay was immunoSEQ multiplex PCR, and TCRdb's table has in-frame clones only and misses some. The table records some 21,000 clones, about 80% of them present only once. The TCR was taken from a human donor in good health. The sample taken for sequencing was CD4+ T cells from blood buffy coats. The V call is TRBV6-1, the J call TRBJ1-5; 8 bases are shared with TRBD1. The CDR3 sequence: CASSNGQGDQPQHF. The CDR3 bases are TGTGCCAGCAGTAACGGACAGGGAGATCAGCCCCAGCATTTT.